The next 9 T cell receptor beta chains were all read from a single sample in a study of blood T cells in healthy people across ages. Combining a sample-barcoded 5' primer with a J-beta primer mix, a second PCR ran for about 7 to 11 cycles. A single record per CDR3 protein comes from TCRdb applying MiXCR to the 5' RACE reads. The data show 650,000 to 700,000 distinct CDR3 sequences, with over 40% seen just once and 13% held by the top ten. The specimen sequenced was blood. The receptors were sampled from an elderly woman in good health.

This clonotype was counted many times. The chain has TRBV6-6 and TRBJ1-6; 7 bases agree with TRBD1. The trim removed 1 base at V and 0 bases at J, leaving 3 bases unmatched. The CDR3 is 17 amino acids. CDR1 MNHNY and CDR2 SVGAGI come from the germline V gene (reference sequence). The CDR3 spells CASSYWTGSSYNSPLHF. The CDR3 DNA reads TGTGCCAGCAGTTACTGGACAGGCAGCTCCTATAATTCACCCCTCCACTTT.

Concerning this clonotype: The junction differs from germline at one of its ends, possibly a read error. The chain links TRBV7-2 to TRBJ2-7; 9 bases line up with TRBD1. CDR1 is SGHTA, CDR2 FQGNSA, per germline. CDR3 length: 15 amino acids. DNA for the CDR3: TGCGCCAGCAGCCCCTCGTGGGACAGGGTGTACGAGCAGTACTTC. It yields the protein CASSPSWDRVYEQYF.

Comment on this clonotype: A much more abundant neighbour one base away suggests this may be a read error. J is TRBJ1-6 and V is TRBV6-5; D is perhaps TRBD1 (5 bases). The CDR3 loop spans 17 amino acids. Germline CDR1 MNHEY, CDR2 SVGAGI. The ends were cut back, 0 bases at V and 5 bases at J, with 14 bases in the middle. The CDR3 spells CASSYSNRRGDNSPLHF. DNA for the CDR3: TGTGCCAGCAGTTACTCGAACAGGCGAGGGGATAATTCACCCCTCCACTTT.

The chain links TRBV18 to TRBJ1-1, with D unclear. Germline CDR1 KGHSH, CDR2 LQKENI. The CDR3 totals 14 residues. V lost 2 bases, J lost 3 bases, and 10 bases lay in between. The CDR3 loop reads CASSPTGGDTEAFF. DNA for the CDR3: TGTGCCAGCTCACCAACCGGAGGAGACACTGAAGCTTTCTTT.

This clonotype was found a few times. CDR3 DNA sequence: TGTGCCAGCAGTGTGGACCATAGGGATCCCCAGTACTTC. Translation gives CASSVDHRDPQYF. The genes are TRBV28 and TRBJ2-5; no clear D gene. V was trimmed by 5 bases and J by 9 bases, leaving 16 bases between them. The CDR3 is made up of 13 amino acids. Germline assignment: CDR1 MDHEN and CDR2 SYDVKM. Combining the CDR3 with reference TRBV28 and TRBJ2-5 gives the whole variable domain DVKVTQSSRYLVKRTGEKVFLECVQDMDHENMFWYRQDPGLGLRLIYFSYDVKMKEKGDIPEGYSVSREKKERFSLILESASTNQTSMYLCASSVDHRDPQYFGPGTRLLVL.

This clonotype appeared many times. This sequence joins TRBV29-1 and TRBJ2-5; D not certain. This CDR3 is built from 14 residues. V was pared by 6 bases and J by 0 bases, with 14 bases between. Germline CDR1 is SQVTM and CDR2 is ANQGSEA. The CDR3 is CSVTTNSYQETQYF. For the CDR3, the DNA is TGCAGCGTGACGACAAATTCGTACCAAGAGACCCAGTACTTC.

This clonotype was counted a few times. The chain has TRBV27 and TRBJ2-7, with 9 bases matching TRBD2. The CDR3 consists of 14 residues. Losses at the gene ends were 5 bases for V and 7 bases for J; bases not matched to a gene: 9. Per germline, CDR1 MNHEY and CDR2 SMNVEV (reference sequence). The CDR3 DNA sequence: TGTGCCAGCAGTGCGGGAGGGAGATACAATGAGCAGTACTTC. It is translated as CASSAGGRYNEQYF.

The chain combines TRBV27 with TRBJ2-7, with TRBD2 identical over 9 bases. V was pared by 5 bases and J by 7 bases, with 15 bases of the junction left unmatched. CDR3 length: 16 residues. Germline loops: CDR1 MNHEY, CDR2 SMNVEV (reference sequence). CDR3 DNA: TGTGCCAGCAGTCTCCATAGCGGGAGCTTTTTAAATGAGCAGTACTTC. Translation gives CASSLHSGSFLNEQYF.

In its sample, this clonotype was seen once. A much larger clone is a single base away; this may be a read error. The chain uses TRBV2 and TRBJ2-7; D is uncertain. The CDR3 spans 12 residues. Germline lookup yields CDR1 SNHLY and CDR2 FYNNEI. Trimming took off 3 bases at V and 6 bases at J, with 9 bases between the two ends. The CDR3 nucleotides read TGTGCCAGCAGTGATATAACCTCCGAGCAGTACTTC. It encodes CASSDITSEQYF.